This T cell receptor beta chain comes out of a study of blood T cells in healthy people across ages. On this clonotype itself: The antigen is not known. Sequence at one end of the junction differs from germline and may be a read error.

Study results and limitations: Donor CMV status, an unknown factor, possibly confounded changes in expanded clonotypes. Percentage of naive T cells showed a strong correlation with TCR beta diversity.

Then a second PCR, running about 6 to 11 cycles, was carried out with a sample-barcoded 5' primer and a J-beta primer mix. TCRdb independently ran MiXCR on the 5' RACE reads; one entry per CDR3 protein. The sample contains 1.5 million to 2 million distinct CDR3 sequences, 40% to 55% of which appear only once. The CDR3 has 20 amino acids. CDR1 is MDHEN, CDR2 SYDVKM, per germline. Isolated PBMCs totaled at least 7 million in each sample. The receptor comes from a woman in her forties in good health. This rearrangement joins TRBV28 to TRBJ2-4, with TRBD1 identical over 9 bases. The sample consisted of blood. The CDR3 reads CASSFPTYTGGASAENIQYF. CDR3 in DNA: TGTGCCAGCAGTTTTCCGACTTACACAGGGGGCGCATCAGCCGAAAACATTCAGTACTTC.